This T cell receptor beta chain was recovered during a study of PD-L1 blockade in urothelial cancer. This table comes from immunoSEQ multiplex PCR, and its TCRdb copy is limited to in-frame clones, with some not included. Here the sample spans fewer than 45,000 clones, roughly four fifths being singletons. Germline V gene lookup returns CDR1 LNHNV and CDR2 YYDKDF (reference sequence). Trimming took 4 bases from V and 2 from J; bases not matched to a gene: 8. The CDR3 totals 15 residues. The J gene is TRBJ2-7, the V gene TRBV15; 7 nucleotides match TRBD1. This sequence originates from a man between 65 and 85 years old with urothelial cancer. The sequenced sample was PBMCs, obtained around atezolizumab (anti-PD-L1) treatment. The CDR3 reads CATSTRQGVTYEQYF. CDR3 coding DNA: TGTGCCACCAGCACCCGACAGGGTGTAACCTACGAGCAGTACTTC.